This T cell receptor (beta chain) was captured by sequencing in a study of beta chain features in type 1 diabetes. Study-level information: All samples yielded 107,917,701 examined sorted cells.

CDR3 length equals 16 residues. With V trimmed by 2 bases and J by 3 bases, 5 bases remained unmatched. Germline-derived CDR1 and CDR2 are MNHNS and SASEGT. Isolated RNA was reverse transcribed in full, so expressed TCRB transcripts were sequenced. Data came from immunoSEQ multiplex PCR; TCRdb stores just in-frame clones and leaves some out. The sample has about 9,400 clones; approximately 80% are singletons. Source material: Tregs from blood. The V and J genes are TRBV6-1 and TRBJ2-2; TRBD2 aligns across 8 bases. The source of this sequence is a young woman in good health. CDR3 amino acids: CASSESGLAYTGELFF. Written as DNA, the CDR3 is TGTGCCAGCAGTGAATCCGGACTAGCTTACACCGGGGAGCTGTTTTTT.